The entry that follows covers one T cell receptor beta chain sequence. This clonotype was detected only a few times. Its target antigen remains unknown. Per-base quality was not reported, and no clone a single base away is much larger than it. These data are taken from a study of T-cell reconstitution after alpha-beta-depleted transplantation in children (dated by TCRdb to between 2015 and 2016). Concerning the study at large: Using TCR repertoire profiling, the study followed T-cell immune reconstitution in a quantitative way in children after TCRalphabeta/CD19-depleted allogeneic hematopoietic cell transplantation.

Receptor libraries were prepared by PCR. Instrument used: Illumina HiSeq 2500. To normalize quantification of the TCRbeta repertoire, the TCR libraries were built with molecular barcoding that relied on unique molecular identifiers. TCRdb trimmed the raw reads at Q25, called clones with MiXCR and kept productive beta chains. Every distinct CDR3 protein forms one entry, paired with its most common genes and DNA. In this sample the table shows under 350,000 distinct CDR3 sequences, 9.9% of which occur a single time. Jointly, the top ten make up over 9% of the sample. Sequences SGHKS (CDR1) and YYEKEE (CDR2) are obtained from the germline V gene (reference sequence). At the junction V is shortened by 4 bases and J by 3 bases; bases outside the gene matches: 9. The CDR3 measures 16 amino acids from cysteine to phenylalanine. The entry retains the CDR3 DNA only, 48 bases that are in frame from base 1.

The rearrangement combines TRBV5-5 with TRBJ2-5, and TRBD2 matches 10 of the central bases. The sample was PBMCs from the stem cell graft donor, taken from the stem cell graft. The receptor comes from a human donor who donated a stem cell graft to a child with SCID. The DNA sequence is TGTGCCAGCAGCCGCACTGCTAGCGGGGGTAAAGAGACCCAGTACTTC. Its coded protein is CASSRTASGGKETQYF.